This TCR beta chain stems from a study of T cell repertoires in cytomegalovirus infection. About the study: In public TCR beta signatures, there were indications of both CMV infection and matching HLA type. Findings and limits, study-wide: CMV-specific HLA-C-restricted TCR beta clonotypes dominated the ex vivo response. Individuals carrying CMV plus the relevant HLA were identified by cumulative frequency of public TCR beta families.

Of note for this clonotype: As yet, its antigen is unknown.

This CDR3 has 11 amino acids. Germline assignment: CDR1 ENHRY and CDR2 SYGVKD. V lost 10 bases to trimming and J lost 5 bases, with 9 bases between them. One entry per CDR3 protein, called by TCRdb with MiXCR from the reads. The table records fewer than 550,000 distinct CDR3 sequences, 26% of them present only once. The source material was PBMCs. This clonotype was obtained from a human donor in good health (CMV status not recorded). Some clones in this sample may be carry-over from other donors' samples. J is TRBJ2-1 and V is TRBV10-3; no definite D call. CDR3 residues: CATNRNNEQFF. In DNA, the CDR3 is TGTGCCACCAACCGGAACAATGAGCAGTTCTTC.